This passage covers 12 T cell receptor beta chains from one sample sequenced in a study of T cell responses to AZD1222 COVID-19 vaccine. The data were produced by immunoSEQ multiplex PCR, yet TCRdb's version contains in-frame clones alone and is incomplete. The table records 55,000 to 75,000 clones, approximately 80% of them present only once. Here the sequenced sample was peripheral blood, taken on day 0 of AZD1222 vaccination. The receptor set was obtained from an adult in good health.

The J gene is TRBJ2-2, the V gene TRBV11-2; D not resolved. The germline V gene encodes CDR1 SGHAT and CDR2 FQNNGV. V was shortened by 0 bases and J by 5 bases, with 10 bases between the two germline ends. The CDR3 spans 15 residues. DNA for the CDR3: TGTGCCAGCAGCTTAGATCTAGGTTCAACCGGGGAGCTGTTTTTT. It is translated as CASSLDLGSTGELFF.

For the CDR3, the DNA is TGTGCCAGCAGCGTAGAGGTAGAGTCTAACTATGGCTACACCTTC. It is translated as CASSVEVESNYGYTF. The rearrangement links TRBV9 to TRBJ1-2; D gene ambiguous. V lost 0 bases to trimming and J lost 0 bases, with 9 bases between them. The CDR3 consists of 15 residues. Germline assignment: CDR1 SGDLS and CDR2 YYNGEE. The whole variable domain, filled in from reference TRBV9 and TRBJ1-2, reads DSGVTQTPKHLITATGQRVTLRCSPRSGDLSVYWYQQSLDQGLQFLIQYYNGEERAKGNILERFSAQQFPDLHSELNLSSLELGDSALYFCASSVEVESNYGYTFGSGTRLTVV.

V gene TRBV16 combines with J gene TRBJ1-1, with unresolved D. Trimming took off 3 bases at V and 0 bases at J, with 5 bases between the two ends. Germline lookup yields CDR1 KGHSY and CDR2 FQNENV. This CDR3 has 13 amino acids. The CDR3, as DNA: TGTGCCAGCAGCCAGTCACTGAACACTGAAGCTTTCTTT. Translation: CASSQSLNTEAFF.

This clone was picked up one time. The chain carries TRBV3-1 (or the pseudogene TRBV3-2) and TRBJ1-3, with D maybe TRBD1 (5 bases). Germline CDR1 LGHDT, CDR2 YNNKEL (reference sequence). CDR3 length equals 17 residues. Trimming removed 4 bases at V and 0 bases at J, with 16 bases between. The CDR3 loop is CASSPRDGYNSGNTIYF. As DNA, the CDR3 is TGTGCCAGCAGCCCAAGGGACGGATATAACTCTGGAAACACCATATATTTT.

CDR3 nucleotide sequence: TGCAGCGTGGGCCCATGGGGGGCGCGTGAGCAGTACTTC. Translation gives CSVGPWGAREQYF. The gene calls are TRBV29-1 and TRBJ2-7; D is tentatively TRBD1 or TRBD2 (6 bases each). The germline CDR1 and CDR2 sequences are SQVTM and ANQGSEA. The V end was cut by 6 bases, the J end by 7 bases, with 19 bases between. CDR3 length: 13 amino acids.

The chain couples TRBV9 to TRBJ2-5; D uncertain. Trimming shortened V by 4 bases and J by 4 bases, and 17 bases separated the two germline ends. In germline, CDR1 is SGDLS, CDR2 YYNGEE. The CDR3 has 15 residues. CDR3 protein: CASSSSNPWGETQYF. The CDR3 nucleotides are TGTGCCAGCAGCTCCTCGAACCCTTGGGGAGAGACCCAGTACTTC.

The chain links TRBV6-2 or TRBV6-3 to TRBJ2-7; no definite D call. CDR3 size: 14 residues. Germline CDR1 and CDR2: MNHEY and SVGEGT. The V and J ends lost 2 bases and 0 bases respectively, with 8 bases between them. The CDR3 loop reads CASSYPGYSYEQYF. DNA for the CDR3: TGTGCCAGCAGTTACCCAGGATACTCCTACGAGCAGTACTTC.

This rearrangement joins TRBV28 to TRBJ2-1, with TRBD2 as a possible D gene (6 bases). This CDR3 contains 16 residues. Between the trimmed V and J ends, which lost 4 bases and 4 bases, there was a span of 17 bases. Germline lookup yields CDR1 MDHEN and CDR2 SYDVKM. CDR3 residues: CASSSGTANRYNEQFF. The CDR3, as DNA: TGTGCCAGCAGTTCGGGGACTGCCAACCGATACAATGAGCAGTTCTTC.

This clone occurred once. V is TRBV19 and J is TRBJ2-1, with D perhaps matching TRBD1 or TRBD2 (7 bases each). V was pared by 3 bases and J by 4 bases, with 19 bases between. The CDR3 sequence is 17 residues long. Germline V gene sequence: CDR1 LNHDA, CDR2 SQIVND (reference sequence). Here the CDR3 reads CASSIKAGGGLYNEQFF. In DNA form, the CDR3 reads TGTGCCAGTAGTATTAAGGCAGGGGGGGGCCTATACAATGAGCAGTTCTTC. Full variable domain (remainder filled in from reference TRBV19 and TRBJ2-1): DGGITQSPKYLFRKEGQNVTLSCEQNLNHDAMYWYRQDPGQGLRLIYYSQIVNDFQKGDIAEGYSVSREKKESFPLTVTSAQKNPTAFYLCASSIKAGGGLYNEQFFGPGTRLTVL.

V gene TRBV4-1 combines with J gene TRBJ1-4, with TRBD1 identical over 12 bases. In germline, CDR1 is MGHRA, CDR2 YSYEKL. This CDR3 is built from 18 residues. J lost 8 bases, V lost 0 bases, and 10 bases had no gene match. CDR3 nucleotide sequence: TGCGCCAGCAGCCAAGAAGGGACAGGGGGCGTCTTGGGGGAAAAACTGTTTTTT. Amino acid sequence: CASSQEGTGGVLGEKLFF.

The V gene is TRBV10-3, the J gene TRBJ2-1; D uncertain. Germline CDR1 ENHRY, CDR2 SYGVKD. V was trimmed by 2 bases and J by 8 bases, leaving 10 bases between them. CDR3 length: 13 amino acids. The CDR3 loop reads CAISEDPGYEQFF. The CDR3 coding sequence is TGTGCCATCAGTGAGGACCCGGGCTATGAGCAGTTCTTC.

The V and J genes are TRBV6-5 and TRBJ1-1, with D unresolved. V lost 5 bases and J lost 1, with 11 bases in between. CDR1 is MNHEY, CDR2 SVGAGI, per germline. The CDR3 length is 14 residues. The CDR3 region has the DNA TGTGCCAGCAGTAAGGACTTAGGGAACACTGAAGCTTTCTTT. This gives the protein CASSKDLGNTEAFF.